The sequence of this TCR beta chain was determined in a study of blood T cell repertoires in COVID-19. Study-wide context: Both acute and convalescent COVID-19 samples were obtained from the United States, Italy and Spain. Sample material is recorded as cDNA or gDNA derived from T cells, B-cell-depleted T cells, or PBMCs.

V gave up 2 bases and J gave up 1 base, with 10 bases separating them. The CDR3 sequence is 15 residues long. Germline V gene lookup returns CDR1 SGHRS and CDR2 YFSETQ. Followed longitudinally, the Seattle patients had been enrolled during active infection. Original methodology: Estimation of nucleated cell counts was performed using reference gene primer amplification. The assay was immunoSEQ multiplex PCR, and TCRdb's table has in-frame clones only and misses some. V and J calls and clone size are copied from that table; D and trimming were computed from the DNA. The sample has roughly 260,000 clones, more than 85% seen once.

This rearrangement joins TRBV5-1 to TRBJ2-1, with a possible D match to TRBD1 (5 bases). The sample comprised peripheral blood. This receptor was identified in a person between 18 and 35 years old with COVID-19, enrolled during active disease. CDR3 amino acids: CASSLGVFSYNEQFF. In DNA form, the CDR3 reads TGCGCCAGCAGCTTAGGGGTTTTTTCCTACAATGAGCAGTTCTTC.